The T cell receptor beta chain described here comes from a study of blood T cells in healthy people across ages. Study outcomes and limitations: Relative to aged donors, long-lived donors carried more naive CD4+ cells and displayed higher diversity. TCR beta diversity, measured per million T cells, fell in a roughly linear way with age.

PCR was performed a second time for roughly 7 to 11 cycles using a sample-barcoded 5' primer and a J-beta primer mix. MiXCR was run by TCRdb on the 5' RACE reads, yielding one entry per CDR3 protein. This sample has some 1 million distinct CDR3 sequences, with roughly 45% found just once. This clonotype was counted only a few times. The antigen is undetermined. Trimming left V 5 bases short and J 2 bases short, with 10 bases between. CDR3 size: 15 residues. Germline values: CDR1 SEHNR, CDR2 FQNEAQ (reference sequence). The TCR was taken from a woman in her fifties or sixties in good health. The genes are TRBV7-9 and TRBJ2-6; no firm D call. Input material: blood. CDR3 amino acids: CASSPMTPGANVLTF. CDR3 DNA: TGTGCCAGCAGCCCAATGACCCCTGGGGCCAACGTCCTGACTTTC.